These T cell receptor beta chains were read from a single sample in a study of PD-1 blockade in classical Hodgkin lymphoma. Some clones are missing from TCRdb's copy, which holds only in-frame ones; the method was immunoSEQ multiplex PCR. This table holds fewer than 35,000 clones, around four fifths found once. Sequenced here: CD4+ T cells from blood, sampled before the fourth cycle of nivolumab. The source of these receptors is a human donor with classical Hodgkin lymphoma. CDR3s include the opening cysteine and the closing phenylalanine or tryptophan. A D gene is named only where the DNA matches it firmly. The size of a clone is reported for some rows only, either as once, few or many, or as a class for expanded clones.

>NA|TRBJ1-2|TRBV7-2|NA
CASSPRVVQSHYGYTF
TGTGCCAGCAGCCCCAGGGTAGTACAGTCCCACTATGGCTACACCTTC
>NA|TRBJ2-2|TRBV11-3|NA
CASSHNTGELFF
TGTGCCAGCAGCCATAACACCGGGGAGCTGTTTTTT
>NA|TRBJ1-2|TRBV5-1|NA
CASSWEQGYGYTF
TGCGCCAGCAGCTGGGAACAGGGCTATGGCTACACCTTC
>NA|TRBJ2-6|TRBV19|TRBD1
CASLPRTGRGANVLTF
TGTGCCAGCCTACCCAGGACAGGGAGAGGGGCCAACGTCCTGACTTTC
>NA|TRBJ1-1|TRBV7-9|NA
CASSPGVTEAFF
TGTGCCAGCAGTCCAGGCGTCACTGAAGCTTTCTTT
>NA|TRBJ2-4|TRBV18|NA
CASSPGRFLRLAKNIQYF
TGTGCCAGCTCACCGGGCAGGTTCCTAAGACTAGCCAAAAACATTCAGTACTTC
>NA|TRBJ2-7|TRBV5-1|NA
CASSPSRGPTYEQYF
TGCGCCAGCAGCCCTTCCCGGGGGCCGACCTACGAGCAGTACTTC
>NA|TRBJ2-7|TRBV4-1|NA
CASSQGESPEIYEQYF
TGCGCCAGCAGCCAGGGGGAGTCCCCGGAAATCTACGAGCAGTACTTC
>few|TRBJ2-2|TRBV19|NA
CASTSQGFGTGELFF
TGTGCCAGTACCTCACAGGGCTTTGGCACCGGGGAGCTGTTTTTT
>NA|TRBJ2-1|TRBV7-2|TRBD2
CASSLALSGLSSYNEQFF
TGTGCCAGCAGCTTAGCTCTTAGCGGGCTAAGCTCCTACAATGAGCAGTTCTTC
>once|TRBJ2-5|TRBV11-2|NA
CASSLDPQRYQETQYF
TGTGCCAGCAGCTTAGACCCACAGAGATACCAAGAGACCCAGTACTTC
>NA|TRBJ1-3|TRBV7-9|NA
CASREFSGNTIYF
TGTGCCAGCCGCGAGTTTTCTGGAAACACCATATATTTT
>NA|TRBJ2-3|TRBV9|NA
CASSKVDGDTQYF
TGTGCCAGCAGCAAGGTGGATGGAGATACGCAGTATTTT
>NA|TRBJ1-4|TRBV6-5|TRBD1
CASSPNRGNEKLFF
TGTGCCAGCAGCCCTAACAGGGGTAATGAAAAACTGTTTTTT
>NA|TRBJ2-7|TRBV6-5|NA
CASSFSDRIDEQYF
TGTGCCAGCAGTTTCTCGGACAGAATTGACGAGCAGTACTTC
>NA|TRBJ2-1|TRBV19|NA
CASSIDRSLGAQFF
TGTGCCAGTAGTATAGATCGGTCGCTAGGAGCGCAGTTCTTC
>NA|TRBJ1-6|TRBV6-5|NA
CASSPRGRNSPLHF
TGTGCCAGCAGTCCCCGGGGAAGAAATTCACCCCTCCACTTT
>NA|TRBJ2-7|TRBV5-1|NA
CASSRTTGTYEQYF
TGCGCCAGCAGCCGGACAACAGGGACCTACGAGCAGTACTTC
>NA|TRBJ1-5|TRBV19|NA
CASTLGEGRGNQPQHF
TGTGCCAGTACCCTAGGGGAGGGTAGGGGCAATCAGCCCCAGCATTTT
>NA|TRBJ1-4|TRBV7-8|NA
CASSLPGQGEKLFF
TGTGCCAGCAGCTTACCGGGGCAGGGTGAAAAACTGTTTTTT
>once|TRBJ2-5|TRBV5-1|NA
CASSETGTPVETQYF
TGCGCCAGCAGCGAAACCGGGACGCCTGTGGAGACCCAGTACTTC
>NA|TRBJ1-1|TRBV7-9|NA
CASSLVPANTEAFF
TGTGCCAGCAGCTTAGTGCCAGCGAACACTGAAGCTTTCTTT
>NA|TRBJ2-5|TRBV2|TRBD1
CASNPQGIKETQYF
TGTGCCAGCAACCCACAGGGGATAAAAGAGACCCAGTACTTC
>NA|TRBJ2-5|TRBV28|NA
CASRARVWRGGETQYF
TGTGCCAGCAGAGCAAGAGTATGGAGGGGCGGCGAGACCCAGTACTTC
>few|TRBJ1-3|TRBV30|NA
CAWSVNRHSGNTIYF
TGTGCCTGGAGTGTAAACCGCCACTCTGGAAACACCATATATTTT
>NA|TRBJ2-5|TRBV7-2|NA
CASSFGGSQETQYF
TGTGCCAGCAGCTTTGGCGGGTCCCAAGAGACCCAGTACTTC
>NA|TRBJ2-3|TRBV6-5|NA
CASTPDGGDTQYF
TGTGCCAGCACCCCCGACGGCGGAGACACGCAGTATTTT
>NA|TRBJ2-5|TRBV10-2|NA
CASSEGPGGVETQYF
TGCGCCAGCAGTGAGGGGCCAGGAGGGGTCGAGACCCAGTACTTC
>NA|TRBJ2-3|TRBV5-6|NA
CASSLVGGPSTDTQYF
TGTGCCAGCAGCTTGGTGGGGGGACCTAGCACAGATACGCAGTATTTT
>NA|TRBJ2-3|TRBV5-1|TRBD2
CASSLGLAGNTDTQYF
TGCGCCAGCAGCTTGGGGCTAGCGGGAAACACAGATACGCAGTATTTT
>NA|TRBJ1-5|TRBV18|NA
CASSPGSLSGQPQHF
TGTGCCAGCTCACCGGGATCCCTTTCCGGTCAGCCCCAGCATTTT
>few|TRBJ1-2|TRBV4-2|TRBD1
CASSRGTGDHGYTF
TGTGCCAGCAGCAGAGGGACAGGGGACCATGGCTACACCTTC
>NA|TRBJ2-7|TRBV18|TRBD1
CASFAGQDSEQYF
TGTGCCAGTTTCGCGGGACAGGACTCCGAGCAGTACTTC
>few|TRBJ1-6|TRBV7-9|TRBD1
CASGQGANGNSPLHF
TGTGCCAGCGGACAGGGGGCCAACGGTAATTCACCCCTCCACTTT
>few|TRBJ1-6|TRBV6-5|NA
CASSYTNSPLHF
TGTGCCAGCAGTTACACGAATTCACCCCTCCACTTT
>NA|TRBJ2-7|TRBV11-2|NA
CASSLDGRHRYEQYF
TGTGCCAGCAGCTTAGACGGCAGGCACCGCTACGAGCAGTACTTC
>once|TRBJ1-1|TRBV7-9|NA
CASSSERTNTEAFF
TGTGCCAGCAGCTCGGAACGGACGAACACTGAAGCTTTCTTT
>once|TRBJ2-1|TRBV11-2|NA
CASSLDHLYEQFF
TGTGCCAGCAGCTTAGATCATCTATATGAGCAGTTCTTC
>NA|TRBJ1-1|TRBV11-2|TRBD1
CASSASPGQEVEAFF
TGTGCCAGCAGCGCGTCTCCGGGACAGGAAGTGGAAGCTTTCTTT
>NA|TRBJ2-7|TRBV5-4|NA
CASSLERGGHEQYF
TGTGCCAGCAGCTTGGAGAGGGGGGGCCACGAGCAGTACTTC
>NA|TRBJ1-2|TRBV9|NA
CASARGDRSLNYGYTF
TGTGCCAGCGCTCGTGGCGACAGGAGCCTTAACTATGGCTACACCTTC
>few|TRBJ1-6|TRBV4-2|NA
CASSQGRNNSPLHF
TGTGCCAGCAGCCAAGGCCGCAATAATTCACCCCTCCACTTT